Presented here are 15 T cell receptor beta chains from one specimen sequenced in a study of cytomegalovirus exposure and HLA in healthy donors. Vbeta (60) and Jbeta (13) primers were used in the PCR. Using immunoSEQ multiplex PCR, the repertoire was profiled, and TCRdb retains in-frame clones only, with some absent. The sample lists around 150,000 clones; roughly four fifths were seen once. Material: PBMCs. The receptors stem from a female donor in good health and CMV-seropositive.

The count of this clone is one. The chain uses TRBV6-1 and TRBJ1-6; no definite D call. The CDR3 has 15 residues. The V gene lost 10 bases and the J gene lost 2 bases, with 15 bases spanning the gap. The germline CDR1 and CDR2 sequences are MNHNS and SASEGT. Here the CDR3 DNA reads TGTGCCACCCTAAAAGCGACGGCCTATAATTCACCCCTCCACTTT. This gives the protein CATLKATAYNSPLHF.

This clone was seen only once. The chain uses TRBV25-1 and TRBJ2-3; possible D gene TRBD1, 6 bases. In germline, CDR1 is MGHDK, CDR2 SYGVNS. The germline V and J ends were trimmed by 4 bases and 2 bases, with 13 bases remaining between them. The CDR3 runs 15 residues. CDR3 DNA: TGTGCCAGCAGTGGGCGACAGGAGAACACAGATACGCAGTATTTT. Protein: CASSGRQENTDTQYF.

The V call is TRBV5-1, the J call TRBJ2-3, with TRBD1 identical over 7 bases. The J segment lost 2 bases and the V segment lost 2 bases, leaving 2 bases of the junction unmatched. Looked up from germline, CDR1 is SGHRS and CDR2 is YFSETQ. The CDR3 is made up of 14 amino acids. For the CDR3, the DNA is TGCGCCAGCAGCTTTGACAGGGACACAGATACGCAGTATTTT. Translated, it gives CASSFDRDTDTQYF.

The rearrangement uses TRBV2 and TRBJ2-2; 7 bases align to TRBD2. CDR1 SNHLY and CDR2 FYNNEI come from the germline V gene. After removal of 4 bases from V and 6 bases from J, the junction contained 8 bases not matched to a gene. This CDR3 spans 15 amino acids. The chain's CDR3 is CASSGFAGAAGELFF. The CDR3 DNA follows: TGTGCCAGCAGTGGTTTTGCGGGAGCGGCCGGGGAGCTGTTTTTT.

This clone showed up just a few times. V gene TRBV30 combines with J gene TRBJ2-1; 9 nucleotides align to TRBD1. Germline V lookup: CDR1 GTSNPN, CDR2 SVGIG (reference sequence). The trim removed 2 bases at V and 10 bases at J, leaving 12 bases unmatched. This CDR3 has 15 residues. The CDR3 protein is CAWSRPGQGLWEQFF. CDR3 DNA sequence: TGTGCCTGGAGTCGTCCGGGACAGGGATTATGGGAGCAGTTCTTC.

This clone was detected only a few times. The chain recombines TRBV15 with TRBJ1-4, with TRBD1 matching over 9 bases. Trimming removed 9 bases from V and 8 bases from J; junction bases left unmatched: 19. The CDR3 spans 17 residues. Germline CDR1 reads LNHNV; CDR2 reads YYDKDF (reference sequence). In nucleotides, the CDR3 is TGTGCCACTATGCCGGGACAGGGAGGTGGAGGGCGGGAAAAACTGTTTTTT. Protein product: CATMPGQGGGGREKLFF.

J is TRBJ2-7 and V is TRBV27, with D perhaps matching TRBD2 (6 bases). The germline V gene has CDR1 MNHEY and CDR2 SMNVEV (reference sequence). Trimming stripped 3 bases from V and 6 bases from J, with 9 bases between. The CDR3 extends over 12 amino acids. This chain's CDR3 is CASSFLGGEQYF. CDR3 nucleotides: TGTGCCAGCAGTTTTTTGGGGGGCGAGCAGTACTTC.

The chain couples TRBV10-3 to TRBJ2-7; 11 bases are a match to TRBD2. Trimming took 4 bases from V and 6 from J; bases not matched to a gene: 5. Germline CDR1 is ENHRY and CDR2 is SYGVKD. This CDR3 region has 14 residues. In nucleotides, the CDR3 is TGTGCCATCAGTGGTCTAGCGGGAGGATTCGAGCAGTACTTC. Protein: CAISGLAGGFEQYF.

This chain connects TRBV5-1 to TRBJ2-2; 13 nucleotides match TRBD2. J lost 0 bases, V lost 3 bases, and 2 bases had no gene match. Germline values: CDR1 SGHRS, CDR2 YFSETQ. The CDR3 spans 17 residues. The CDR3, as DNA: TGCGCCAGCAGCTCACTAGCGGGAGGGCCGAACACCGGGGAGCTGTTTTTT. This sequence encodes CASSSLAGGPNTGELFF.

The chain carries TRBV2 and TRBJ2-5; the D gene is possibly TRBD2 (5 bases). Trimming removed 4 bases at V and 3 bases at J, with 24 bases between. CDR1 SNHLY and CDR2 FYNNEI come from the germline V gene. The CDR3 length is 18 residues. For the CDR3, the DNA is TGTGCCAGCAGTGTCCAGCTTCTCCCGGGAAGCCCTAAAGAGACCCAGTACTTC. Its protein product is CASSVQLLPGSPKETQYF.

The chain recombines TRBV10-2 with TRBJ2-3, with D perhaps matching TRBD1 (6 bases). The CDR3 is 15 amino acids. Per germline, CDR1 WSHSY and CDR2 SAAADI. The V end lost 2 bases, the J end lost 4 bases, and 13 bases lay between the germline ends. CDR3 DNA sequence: TGCGCCAGCAGTGAGACAGGGAGACTGGCAGATACGCAGTATTTT. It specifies CASSETGRLADTQYF.

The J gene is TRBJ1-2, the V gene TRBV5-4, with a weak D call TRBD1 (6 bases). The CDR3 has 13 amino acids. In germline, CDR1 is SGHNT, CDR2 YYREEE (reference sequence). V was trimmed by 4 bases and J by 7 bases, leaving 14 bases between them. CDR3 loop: CASSPSGAGGYTF. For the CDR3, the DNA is TGTGCCAGCAGCCCGTCAGGGGCAGGTGGCTACACCTTC.

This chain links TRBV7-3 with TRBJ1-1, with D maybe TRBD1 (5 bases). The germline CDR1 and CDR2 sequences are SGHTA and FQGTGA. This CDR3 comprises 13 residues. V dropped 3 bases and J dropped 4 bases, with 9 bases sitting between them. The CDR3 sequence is CASSLGGGTEAFF. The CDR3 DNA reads TGTGCCAGCAGCTTGGGGGGGGGCACTGAAGCTTTCTTT.

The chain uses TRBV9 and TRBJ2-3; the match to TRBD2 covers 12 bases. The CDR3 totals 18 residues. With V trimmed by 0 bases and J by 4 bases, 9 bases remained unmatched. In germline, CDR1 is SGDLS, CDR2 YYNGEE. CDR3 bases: TGTGCCAGCAGCGTAGACCTACTGACTAGCGGGAGAGCAGATACGCAGTATTTT. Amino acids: CASSVDLLTSGRADTQYF.

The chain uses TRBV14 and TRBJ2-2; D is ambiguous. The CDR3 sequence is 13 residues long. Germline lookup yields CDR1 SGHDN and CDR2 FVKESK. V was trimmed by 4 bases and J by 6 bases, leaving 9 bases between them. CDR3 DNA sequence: TGTGCCAGCAGCCTCCTAGTGGCCGGGGAGCTGTTTTTT. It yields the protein CASSLLVAGELFF. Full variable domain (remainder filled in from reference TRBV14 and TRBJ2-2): EAGVTQFPSHSVIEKGQTVTLRCDPISGHDNLYWYRRVMGKEIKFLLHFVKESKQDESGMPNNRFLAERTGGTYSTLKVQPAELEDSGVYFCASSLLVAGELFFGEGSRLTVL.